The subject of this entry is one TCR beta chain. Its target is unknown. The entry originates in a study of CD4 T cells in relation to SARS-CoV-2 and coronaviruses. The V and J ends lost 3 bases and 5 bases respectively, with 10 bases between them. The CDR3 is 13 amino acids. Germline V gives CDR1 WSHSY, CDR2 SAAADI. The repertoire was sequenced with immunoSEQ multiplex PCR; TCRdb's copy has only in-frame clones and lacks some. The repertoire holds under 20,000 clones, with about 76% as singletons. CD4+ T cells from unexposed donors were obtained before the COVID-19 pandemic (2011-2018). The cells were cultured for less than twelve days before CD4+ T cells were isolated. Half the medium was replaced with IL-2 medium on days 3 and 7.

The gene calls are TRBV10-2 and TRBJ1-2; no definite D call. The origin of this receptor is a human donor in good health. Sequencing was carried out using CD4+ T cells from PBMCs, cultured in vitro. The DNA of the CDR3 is TGCGCCAGCAGTGACAGGACTAGTTATGGCTACACCTTC. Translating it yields CASSDRTSYGYTF.